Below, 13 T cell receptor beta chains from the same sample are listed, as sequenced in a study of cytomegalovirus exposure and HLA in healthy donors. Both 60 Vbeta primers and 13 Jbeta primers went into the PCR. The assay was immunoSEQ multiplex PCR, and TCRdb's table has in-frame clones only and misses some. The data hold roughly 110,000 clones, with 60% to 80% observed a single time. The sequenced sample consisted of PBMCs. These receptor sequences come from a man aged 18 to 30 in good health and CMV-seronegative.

CDR3 DNA: TGTGCCAGTAGGCGGCCGAACACCGGGGAGCTGTTTTTT. Residues: CASRRPNTGELFF. The chain links TRBV19 to TRBJ2-2; D is unclear. The CDR3 has 13 residues. The V gene's germline CDR1 is LNHDA and CDR2 SQIVND (reference sequence). V lost 6 bases and J 0 bases, leaving 5 bases between the germline ends.

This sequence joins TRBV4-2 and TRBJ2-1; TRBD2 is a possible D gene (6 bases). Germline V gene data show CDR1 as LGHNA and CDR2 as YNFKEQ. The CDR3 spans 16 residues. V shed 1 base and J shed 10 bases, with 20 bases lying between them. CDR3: CASSQVGAGTLREQFF. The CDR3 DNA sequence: TGTGCCAGCAGCCAAGTAGGGGCGGGAACCCTCCGCGAGCAGTTCTTC.

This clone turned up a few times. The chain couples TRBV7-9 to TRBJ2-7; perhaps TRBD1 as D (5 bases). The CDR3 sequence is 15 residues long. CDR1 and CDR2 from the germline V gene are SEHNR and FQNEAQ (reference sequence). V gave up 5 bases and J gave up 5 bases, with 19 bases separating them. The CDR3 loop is CASSVVKGLGDEQYF. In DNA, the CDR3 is TGTGCCAGCAGCGTAGTAAAGGGCTTAGGGGACGAGCAGTACTTC.

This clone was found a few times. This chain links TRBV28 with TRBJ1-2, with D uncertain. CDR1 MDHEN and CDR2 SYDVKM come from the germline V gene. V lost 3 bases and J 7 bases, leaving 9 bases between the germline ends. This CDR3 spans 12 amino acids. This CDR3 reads CASSFGSVGYTF. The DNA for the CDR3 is TGTGCCAGCAGTTTTGGTAGTGTTGGCTACACCTTC.

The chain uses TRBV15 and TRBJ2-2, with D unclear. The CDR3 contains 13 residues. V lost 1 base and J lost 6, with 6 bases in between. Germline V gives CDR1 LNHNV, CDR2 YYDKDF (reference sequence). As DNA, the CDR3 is TGTGCCACCAGCAGAGCCCATCCCGGGGAGCTGTTTTTT. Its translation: CATSRAHPGELFF.

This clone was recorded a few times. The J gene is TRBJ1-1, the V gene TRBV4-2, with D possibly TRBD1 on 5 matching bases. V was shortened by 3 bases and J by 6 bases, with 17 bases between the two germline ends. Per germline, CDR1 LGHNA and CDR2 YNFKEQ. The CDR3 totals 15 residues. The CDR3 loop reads CASSHEARDFAEAFF. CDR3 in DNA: TGTGCCAGCAGCCATGAAGCCAGGGACTTCGCTGAAGCTTTCTTT.

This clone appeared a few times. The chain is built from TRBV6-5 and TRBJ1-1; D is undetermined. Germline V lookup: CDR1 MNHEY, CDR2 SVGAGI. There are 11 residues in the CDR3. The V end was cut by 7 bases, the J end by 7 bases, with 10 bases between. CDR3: CASKEVIEAFF. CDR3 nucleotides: TGTGCCAGCAAGGAGGTTATTGAAGCTTTCTTT.

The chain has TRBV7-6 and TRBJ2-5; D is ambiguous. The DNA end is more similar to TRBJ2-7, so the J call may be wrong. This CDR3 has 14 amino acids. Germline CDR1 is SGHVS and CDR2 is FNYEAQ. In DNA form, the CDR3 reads TGTGCCAGCAGCTTCGAGCCCCGGGTTTTCGAGCAGTACTTC. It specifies CASSFEPRVFEQYF.

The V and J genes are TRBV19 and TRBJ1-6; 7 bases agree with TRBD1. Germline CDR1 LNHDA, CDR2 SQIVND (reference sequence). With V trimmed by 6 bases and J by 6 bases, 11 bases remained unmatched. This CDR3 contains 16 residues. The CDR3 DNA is TGTGCCAGTAGCCTTCGCCGGACAGGAACTAATTCACCCCTCCACTTT. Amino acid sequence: CASSLRRTGTNSPLHF.

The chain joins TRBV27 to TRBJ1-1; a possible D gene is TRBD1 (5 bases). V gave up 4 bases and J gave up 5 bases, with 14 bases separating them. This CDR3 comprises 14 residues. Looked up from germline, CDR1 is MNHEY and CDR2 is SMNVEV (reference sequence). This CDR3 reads CASSSRRGETEAFF. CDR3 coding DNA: TGTGCCAGCAGTTCCCGAAGGGGCGAGACTGAAGCTTTCTTT.

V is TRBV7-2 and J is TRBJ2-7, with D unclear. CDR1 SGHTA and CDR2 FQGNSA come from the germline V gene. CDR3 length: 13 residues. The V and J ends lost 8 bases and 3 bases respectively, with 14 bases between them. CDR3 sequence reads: CASSRPTHYEQYF. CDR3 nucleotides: TGTGCCAGCTCCCGACCGACACACTACGAGCAGTACTTC.

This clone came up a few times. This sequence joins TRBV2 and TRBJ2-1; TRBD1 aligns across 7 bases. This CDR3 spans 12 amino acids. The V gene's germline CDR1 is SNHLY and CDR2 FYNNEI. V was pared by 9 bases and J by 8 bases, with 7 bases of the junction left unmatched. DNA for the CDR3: TGTGCCAGAGATATAGGGGGCCATGAGCAGTTCTTC. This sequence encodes CARDIGGHEQFF.

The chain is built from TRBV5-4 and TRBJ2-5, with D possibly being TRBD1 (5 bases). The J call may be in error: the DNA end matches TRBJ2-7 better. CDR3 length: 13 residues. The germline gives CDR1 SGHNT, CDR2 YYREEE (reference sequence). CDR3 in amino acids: CASRLTPQGEQYF. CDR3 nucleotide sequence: TGTGCCAGCAGACTGACGCCGCAGGGCGAGCAGTACTTC.